This T cell receptor beta chain was found in a study of cytomegalovirus exposure and HLA in healthy donors (dated by TCRdb to about 2017). Broadly, across the study: According to an earlier analysis of a few hundred of the donors, about 170 million T cells yielded 120 million or so unique TCR beta sequences and approximately 280 Gb of sequence data. Roughly 300 gigabases of sequencing data and around 80 million unique TCR sequences made up an early release that covered nearly 650 HLA-typed donors. The genetic ancestry cluster associated with self-reported Caucasian donors included over 80% of the 398 genotyped donors. The study aimed to test whether cataloging public T cell receptors could reveal signatures of past pathogen exposure. The study used immunosequencing to profile the T cell repertoires of hundreds of subjects and linked those repertoires to cytomegalovirus serostatus. In addition to the first cohort of approximately 650 subjects, a separate validation cohort of 130 or so different subjects was used. High-throughput TCR immunosequencing, statistical association of individual TCRs with disease status, and machine learning were combined to predict cytomegalovirus infection status. A later analysis re-analyzed previously published TCR beta repertoires from 550 to 700 donors and added high-resolution HLA genotyping to study TCR occurrence patterns. The later analysis used no new phenotypic data to find candidate immune exposures, relying instead on TCR beta sequences and their occurrence across donors. To decide whether each TCR beta V gene segment behaved as functional or pseudogenic, an earlier analysis of some 600 of the donors relied on high-throughput TCR beta sequencing. Donor age, sex, ethnicity and CMV serostatus were compiled alongside the repertoire data. In a later genetic analysis, genome-wide SNP genotypes for about three fifths of the 666 donors were used, and that subset was treated as a discovery cohort. Every discovery cohort repertoire had been produced on one sequencing platform. HLA typing covered class I and class II loci at four-digit resolution. The number of donors typed differed by locus, with about 629-630 for A, B, C, DRB1 and DQB1, over 500 for DQA1, over 600 for DPA1, and approximately 470 for DPB1. Roughly 5 DR-DQ haplotypes were handled as single units for association and clustering because linkage in the cohort was strong. Among 300 to 500 genotyped donors of the cohort, an average of approximately 240,000 unique TCR beta nucleotide sequences was sequenced per donor, of which roughly 17% were non-productive. Study-wide conclusions, independent of this receptor: According to a later genetic analysis, donors in an Asian-associated ancestry cluster had fewer N-insertions in productive TCRs than the approximately 630-donor mean. CMV serostatus was the only immune exposure information available for the cohort. The study gave a list of under 200 TCR beta chains associated with cytomegalovirus. While some public TCRs were present in many individuals, most TCR sequences turned up only very rarely across donors. The presence/absence analyses assumed that sequencing depth was roughly uniform across donors, and that assumption may not be true. Correlated functional status among segregating V segments might be attributable to linkage disequilibrium, but an unknown experimental factor could not be ruled out. Three of the identified cytomegalovirus-associated TCR beta chains were confirmed in vitro to be specific for cytomegalovirus antigens. A later analysis found that TCR association rates varied across HLA loci, with DRB1 alleles showing the most associated TCRs and HLA-C alleles the fewest. V-gene and J-gene trimming of TCR beta chains was associated with a missense DCLRE1C variant in a later genetic analysis, and the association was replicated in an independent cohort. A later analysis reported that several top co-occurrence clusters appeared linked to parvovirus B19, influenza, CMV and Epstein-Barr virus. A further reported finding was that TCR beta sequences accurately predicted the HLA-A and HLA-B alleles for most subjects in the first cohort. A group of highly shared sequence variants was considered likely to be a technical artifact of the sequencing pipeline. In a later analysis, most CMV-associated TCR beta chains were found to appear HLA-restricted, with HLA associations seemingly driven largely by CMV exposure. The classifier was reported to diagnose cytomegalovirus status with high specificity and sensitivity in both the original cohort and the validation cohort. Because counts were too low, around 17 rarely observed V segments, including chromosome 9 orphons, were left out of the earlier analysis of roughly 600 of the donors. Because HLA typing was missing for some donors at each locus, association tests included only the typed subset. The authors suggested that the approach could potentially be extended to other disease states and immunological phenotypes. At a false discovery rate of 0.05, a later analysis linked some 17,000 TCR beta sequences to specific HLA alleles. In a later analysis, HLA-associated TCR beta chains showed more clonal expansion and lower generation probabilities than non-associated chains that were equally common. An earlier analysis of roughly 570 of the donors showed that most TCR beta V segments appeared in productive rearrangements either about 87% or about 30% of the time, which broadly matched IMGT annotations. Only TCR beta chains were sequenced in this cohort, and the absence of alpha or paired-chain data limited detectable features. When HLA alleles, especially DR and DQ, strongly co-occurred, TCR associations were difficult to assign to individual alleles. The 87-base-pair reads could not distinguish some IMGT-functional V segments, including TRBV6-2 and TRBV6-3, so those segments were excluded.

The library was obtained by the immunoSEQ multiplex PCR assay. The multiplex PCR relied on a mix of 60 forward primers for TCR Vbeta segments and 13 reverse primers for TCR Jbeta segments. The CDR3 region of rearranged TCR beta genes was amplified from genomic DNA with a multiplex PCR assay. The Illumina HiSeq System was used to sequence the amplified TCR beta libraries as 87-base-pair reads. In the original analysis: A later analysis tallied around 87 million unique TCR beta chains across the 666 repertoires, and approximately 11 million of those chains were shared by two or more donors. Raw reads were error-corrected and collapsed into unique sequences with a nearest-neighbor algorithm that merged closely related sequences to remove PCR and sequencing errors. V, D and J gene segments were assigned by aligning CDR3 sequences to IMGT reference sequences. For a sequence to be retained, a match of at least six nucleotides was required to both a V gene segment and a J gene segment. Rearrangements were classified as productive when the CDR3 lacked stop codons and remained in frame with V and J, and all other rearrangements were classified as non-productive. CDR3 was defined according to IMGT convention as the region running from the second conserved V-encoded cysteine to the conserved J-encoded phenylalanine. Sequences without an unambiguous match to a single V gene segment were excluded from the earlier analysis of about 630 of the donors. An earlier analysis of a few hundred of the donors called V segments functional above 56.7% productive rearrangements and segregating when the between-donor standard deviation exceeded 5%. A statistical classification framework was developed to diagnose cytomegalovirus status using the catalog of TCR beta chain sequences. In a later analysis, TCR nucleotide sequences were compared against IMGT/GENE-DB human TR gene sequences so that V and J genes could be assigned. In a later analysis, CDR3 sequences and most-parsimonious VDJ recombination scenarios were assigned using the TCRdist pipeline. In a later analysis, every TCR beta chain was defined by the combination of its CDR3 amino acid sequence and its V-gene family, and reads without a unique V-gene family were dropped. To address suspected cross-contamination and a sequencing artifact, a later analysis removed 450 to 700 highly shared, low-generation-probability nucleotide sequences. In a later analysis, a clonal expansion index was calculated for each public chain from normalized within-repertoire ranks of inferred template counts. Generation probabilities in a later analysis came from a VDJ recombination model fitted to out-of-frame rearrangements, and those results were checked against IGoR. A later analysis scored TCR-TCR, TCR-HLA and TCR-CMV co-occurrence with hypergeometric tests, applying a repertoire-size bias correction to TCR pairs. To estimate false discovery rates, a later analysis permuted the HLA or CMV assignments 20 times. In a later analysis, co-occurring TCRs were grouped using DBSCAN, and TCRdist sequence similarity was added for clustering within HLA-allele-positive subsets. For co-occurrence clustering, repertoires with fewer than 30,000 or more than 120,000 public chains were excluded, along with a handful of repertoires with anomalous nucleotide sharing. The immuneACCESS repertoire file appears here via TCRdb, limited to in-frame rearrangements. These files lack a portion of the clones; in checked studies, under half of the deficit traces to unresolved V genes, and the cause of the others is not known. V, J and clone size are taken as reported in that table, and D and trimming were inferred from the DNA itself. In this sample the table shows under 110,000 clones, roughly four fifths of which occur a single time. 1.5% to 2% of the sample comes from the top ten.

Note on this clone: What antigen it recognizes has not been identified. No base quality information exists; no much larger clone differs at one position.

The cohort comprised around 700 healthy bone marrow donors. At the time of sampling, every cohort member was nominally healthy, though immune exposures that went unrecorded were likely present. The donor was CMV seronegative and belonged to the group of 352 seronegative cohort members. Each donor provided a peripheral blood sample, and peripheral blood mononuclear cells were used for TCR beta sequencing. Genomic DNA was extracted from the blood cell samples with the Qiagen DNeasy Blood Extraction Kit. V loses 0 bases, J loses 10 bases, and the germline ends lie 15 bases apart. The cysteine opens and the phenylalanine closes a CDR3 of 15 amino acids. The retained sequence is limited to the CDR3, 45 bases, with the frame set at the first base. CDR1 and CDR2 were assigned from the germline V gene as KGHSH and LQKENI.

The clonotype originates from a man aged 50-59 years in good health and CMV-seronegative. Sequenced input: PBMCs. The chain is encoded by TRBV18 joined to TRBJ1-4; TRBD1 is perhaps the D gene, given 5 matching bases. The CDR3 region reads CASSPPTEQAGKLFF. The sequence in DNA is TGTGCCAGCTCACCACCGACCGAACAGGCCGGAAAACTGTTTTTT.